This TCR beta chain was captured by sequencing in a study of CD4 T cells in relation to SARS-CoV-2 and coronaviruses. Study information: Shared crossreactive spike epitopes were mapped to their HLA restriction. Overall study findings and caveats: According to naive versus memory sequencing, detected responses are memory recall, not newly primed.

Before the COVID-19 pandemic, during about 2010-2018, CD4+ T cells were taken from unexposed donors. Regarding this clone: Its antigen is not known.

Repertoires were generated with immunoSEQ multiplex PCR, while TCRdb's copy carries only in-frame clones and drops some. The table has 60,000 or so clones, less than 95% seen once. Input material: naive CD4+ T cells from PBMCs. Subset: naive CD4+ T cells isolated by negative enrichment. The receptor was derived from a human donor in good health.

This CDR3 is CASSPLGLAGGSGANVLTF. In nucleotides, the CDR3 is TGCGCCAGCAGCCCCCTAGGGCTAGCGGGAGGGAGCGGGGCCAACGTCCTGACTTTC. The V gene is TRBV5-1, the J gene TRBJ2-6, with 12 nucleotides matching TRBD2. The CDR3 runs 19 residues. V lost 4 bases to trimming and J lost 4 bases; unmatched junction nucleotides: 12. Germline lookup yields CDR1 SGHRS and CDR2 YFSETQ.